This passage covers 16 T cell receptor beta chains from one sample sequenced in a study of blood T cells in healthy people across ages. Sample-barcoded 5' priming and a J-beta primer mix drove a second PCR of roughly 6 to 12 cycles. TCRdb used MiXCR to reprocess the 5' RACE reads, holding one entry per CDR3 protein. The profile shows fewer than 900,000 distinct CDR3 sequences, roughly two fifths of them singletons. The sequenced material came from blood. The receptor source for this set is a woman aged 55 to 70 in good health.

Remarks on this clonotype: A much larger clone differs by one base, so this may be a read error. V and J are TRBV6-2 or TRBV6-3 and TRBJ2-7, with TRBD2 matching 7 bases. CDR3 size: 16 residues. The germline CDR1 and CDR2 sequences are MNHEY and SVGEGT. CDR3 residues: CANSYGLRDYSYEQYF. The CDR3 DNA is TGTGCCAACAGTTACGGTTTGCGGGACTACTCCTACGAGCAGTACTTC.

This rearrangement joins TRBV6-5 to TRBJ1-4; D unclear. Trimming took off 6 bases at V and 7 bases at J, with 18 bases between the two ends. CDR3 size: 15 residues. The germline V gene encodes CDR1 MNHEY and CDR2 SVGAGI. CDR3 DNA sequence: TGTGCCAGCAGGCGAACACCCCTAGGAGGTGAAAAACTGTTTTTT. Its protein is CASRRTPLGGEKLFF.

V usage is TRBV9 and J usage is TRBJ2-2, with no clear D. Trimming removed 0 bases from V and 5 bases from J, with 11 bases in between. Looked up from germline, CDR1 is SGDLS and CDR2 is YYNGEE. This CDR3 has 15 residues. The CDR3 reads CASSVAVTVTGELFF. The CDR3 DNA reads as TGTGCCAGCAGCGTAGCGGTGACGGTTACCGGGGAGCTGTTTTTT.

This clonotype has at least ten counts. This sequence joins TRBV29-1 and TRBJ2-7; the D gene is possibly TRBD2 (6 bases). CDR1 is SQVTM and CDR2 is ANQGSEA in the germline V gene. This CDR3 spans 15 amino acids. V was shortened by 6 bases and J by 0 bases, with 18 bases between the two germline ends. The CDR3, as DNA: TGCAGCGTCGAACCGGGGGACGGACGCTCCTACGAGCAGTACTTC. The encoded protein is CSVEPGDGRSYEQYF.

This sequence joins TRBV7-3 and TRBJ2-5; 7 bases are a match to TRBD1. The J call is doubtful: the DNA matches TRBJ2-7 better. CDR3 length: 13 amino acids. The germline gives CDR1 SGHTA, CDR2 FQGTGA. CDR3 protein: CASSFDREYEQYF. The CDR3 nucleotides read TGTGCCAGCAGCTTTGACAGGGAATACGAGCAGTACTTC.

The J gene is TRBJ2-5, the V gene TRBV28; no clear D gene. V was trimmed by 2 bases and J by 1 base, leaving 17 bases between them. This CDR3 comprises 17 residues. Germline lookup yields CDR1 MDHEN and CDR2 SYDVKM. For the CDR3, the DNA is TGTGCCAGCAGTTTAGAGGCGGTCAGATTAATCCAAGAGACCCAGTACTTC. Residues: CASSLEAVRLIQETQYF.

The chain carries TRBV3-1 and TRBJ2-5; 14 positions agree with TRBD2. The CDR3 runs to 18 residues. Trimming at V came to 3 bases and at J to 5 bases, leaving 11 bases not matched to a gene. The germline V gene has CDR1 LGHDT and CDR2 YNNKEL (reference sequence). CDR3 sequence reads: CASSQTSGGVMLTETQYF. The CDR3 coding sequence is TGTGCCAGCAGCCAGACTAGCGGGGGGGTAATGCTGACGGAGACCCAGTACTTC.

This clonotype was seen only once. V usage is TRBV5-1 and J usage is TRBJ2-1; possible D gene TRBD2, 6 bases. The CDR3 spans 15 residues. The V and J ends lost 3 bases and 2 bases respectively, with 12 bases between them. Germline assignment: CDR1 SGHRS and CDR2 YFSETQ. CDR3: CASSSVGGAYNEQFF. The CDR3 DNA is TGCGCCAGCAGCTCAGTCGGCGGGGCCTACAATGAGCAGTTCTTC.

A note on this clonotype: The junction shows a germline mismatch at one end, possibly a read error. The J gene is TRBJ1-1, the V gene TRBV3-1; 7 nucleotides agree with TRBD1. Germline CDR1 is LGHDT and CDR2 is YNNKEL (reference sequence). The CDR3 contains 15 residues. CDR3 DNA sequence: TGTGCCAGCAGCCAACAGGGGGACTTGAACACCGAAGCTTTCTTT. This codes for CASSQQGDLNTEAFF.

About this clonotype: A much larger clone differs by one base, so this may be a read error. The rearrangement uses TRBV4-3 and TRBJ2-5; the D gene is possibly TRBD2 (6 bases). The J call may be wrong; the DNA end is better matched by TRBJ2-7. In germline, CDR1 is LGHNA, CDR2 YSLEER. This CDR3 has 15 residues. The CDR3 is CANSQDLREGYEQYF. The CDR3, as DNA: TGCGCCAACAGCCAAGATCTGCGGGAAGGGTACGAGCAGTACTTC.

V and J are TRBV4-3 and TRBJ1-3; unclear D gene. There are 14 residues in the CDR3. The V and J ends lost 2 bases and 2 bases respectively, with 7 bases between them. Germline loops: CDR1 LGHNA, CDR2 YSLEER. The CDR3 coding sequence is TGCGCCAGCAGCCAACAGGTTACTGGAAACACCATATATTTT. This translates into CASSQQVTGNTIYF.

The gene calls are TRBV12-3 or TRBV12-4 and TRBJ2-7; TRBD2 is a possible D gene (5 bases). This CDR3 is built from 15 residues. Trimming shortened V by 5 bases and J by 1 base, and 15 bases separated the two germline ends. CDR3 sequence reads: CASSNQDRESYEQYF. The CDR3 nucleotides are TGTGCCAGCAGTAACCAAGACCGGGAATCCTACGAGCAGTACTTC.

The table lists this clonotype with a few counts. The V and J genes are TRBV6-2 or TRBV6-3 and TRBJ1-4, with D tentatively TRBD1 (5 bases). Trimming removed 5 bases at V and 3 bases at J, with 13 bases between. The CDR3 runs 15 residues. Germline loops: CDR1 MNHEY, CDR2 SVGEGT. CDR3 DNA sequence: TGTGCCAGCAGTCCCGAAGGGGCGGCTAATGAAAAACTGTTTTTT. Amino acids: CASSPEGAANEKLFF.

The sample holds a few counts of this clonotype. The V call is TRBV7-2, the J call TRBJ2-7; D is uncertain. Germline CDR1 reads SGHTA; CDR2 reads FQGNSA. This CDR3 has 16 amino acids. Trimming stripped 1 base from V and 5 bases from J, with 18 bases between. CDR3 sequence reads: CASSLGLRAKSHEQYF. CDR3 nucleotide sequence: TGTGCCAGCAGCTTAGGGCTTCGGGCCAAGAGCCACGAGCAGTACTTC.

This clonotype was counted only a few times. The rearrangement links TRBV7-2 to TRBJ1-1; maybe TRBD1 (5 bases). Germline V gene data show CDR1 as SGHTA and CDR2 as FQGNSA. This CDR3 contains 15 residues. V was clipped by 5 bases and J by 1 base, with 14 bases between them. The CDR3 DNA follows: TGTGCCAGCAGCAAGTTTGGGACGGGGAACACTGAAGCTTTCTTT. It yields the protein CASSKFGTGNTEAFF. Looking up the rest from reference TRBV7-2 and TRBJ1-1 gives the full variable domain: GAGVSQSPSNKVTEKGKDVELRCDPISGHTALYWYRQSLGQGLEFLIYFQGNSAPDKSGLPSDRFSAERTGGSVSTLTIQRTQQEDSAVYLCASSKFGTGNTEAFFGQGTRLTVV.

The CDR3 bases are TGTGCCAGCACATCTACGAGATCTCAGTTCTTC. It is translated as CASTSTRSQFF. The gene calls are TRBV6-2 or TRBV6-3 and TRBJ2-1; no clear D. The CDR3 loop spans 11 amino acids. Germline V gives CDR1 MNHEY, CDR2 SVGEGT. V shed 7 bases and J shed 13 bases, with 14 bases lying between them.